The next 23 T cell receptor beta chains were all read from a single sample in a study of glioma-infiltrating T cells. TCR alpha and beta CDR3 regions were amplified from RNA using iRepertoire nested multiplex PCR. TCRdb ran MiXCR on the multiplex PCR reads and lists one entry per CDR3 protein. This table holds some 160,000 distinct CDR3 sequences, around 40% found once. Input material: glioma tissue, nonneoplastic brain tissue, or PBMCs (not recorded which). Receptors were obtained from a human donor with low-grade glioma or glioblastoma, undergoing nonglioma brain surgery, or in good health (not recorded which).

This clonotype came up a few times. The genes are TRBV7-2 and TRBJ2-2; D possibly corresponds to TRBD1 (6 bases). The CDR3 contains 14 residues. Between the trimmed V and J ends, which lost 5 bases and 5 bases, there was a span of 12 bases. CDR1 is SGHTA and CDR2 is FQGNSA in the germline V gene. The CDR3 loop is CASSARQGTGELFF. The CDR3 DNA is TGTGCCAGCAGCGCCCGGCAGGGGACCGGGGAGCTGTTTTTT. Full variable domain (rest looked up from reference TRBV7-2 and TRBJ2-2): GAGVSQSPSNKVTEKGKDVELRCDPISGHTALYWYRQSLGQGLEFLIYFQGNSAPDKSGLPSDRFSAERTGGSVSTLTIQRTQQEDSAVYLCASSARQGTGELFFGEGSRLTVL.

This clonotype was detected many times. The chain has TRBV6-1 and TRBJ2-7; D remains ambiguous. CDR1 and CDR2 (germline): MNHNS, SASEGT. This CDR3 has 12 residues. V shed 5 bases and J shed 3 bases, with 8 bases lying between them. The CDR3 sequence: CASSLSIYEQYF. CDR3 coding DNA: TGTGCCAGCAGTCTCTCAATCTACGAGCAGTACTTC.

As for this clonotype: Just one base apart from a much larger clone, this may be a read error. The conserved phenylalanine or tryptophan is not found at the CDR3 terminus, so this likely reflects a read error. The rearrangement uses TRBV6-5 and TRBJ2-7, with TRBD1 identical over 12 bases. V gave up 5 bases and J gave up 2 bases; unmatched junction bases: 7. This CDR3 spans 16 amino acids. Germline V gene lookup returns CDR1 MNHEY and CDR2 SVGAGI. CDR3 region: CASSRDRGPEAYEQYL. CDR3 bases: TGTGCCAGCAGTAGGGACAGGGGGCCGGAGGCCTACGAGCAGTACTTA.

This clonotype showed up many times. The rearrangement uses TRBV28 and TRBJ2-2, with a weak D call TRBD1 (6 bases). Germline loops: CDR1 MDHEN, CDR2 SYDVKM. The V gene lost 5 bases and the J gene lost 4 bases, with 14 bases spanning the gap. The CDR3 covers 15 residues. CDR3 sequence (DNA): TGTGCCAGCAGTGCGTACGGGACACCCACCGGGGAGCTGTTTTTT. It is translated as CASSAYGTPTGELFF.

This chain uses TRBV5-1 with TRBJ2-7, with 8 positions matching TRBD2. Germline assignment: CDR1 SGHRS and CDR2 YFSETQ. J gave up 7 bases and V 4 bases, and 13 bases lay outside the gene matches. The CDR3 runs 15 residues. The CDR3 reads CASSNGLAVNNEQYF. CDR3 DNA sequence: TGCGCCAGCAGCAATGGACTAGCAGTGAACAATGAGCAGTACTTC.

A word on this clonotype: One end of the junction does not line up with germline, which may come from a read error. The rearrangement joins TRBV12-5 to TRBJ2-5; tentatively, D is TRBD2 (5 bases). This CDR3 comprises 13 residues. Germline-derived CDR1 and CDR2 are LGHNT and FRNRAP. The CDR3 DNA is TGTGCCAGCAGACTAAGGATTCAAGAGACCGAGTACTTC. Amino acid sequence: CASRLRIQETEYF.

There are many counts of this clonotype. The CDR3 protein is CSARDPQRDTTDTQYF. CDR3 sequence (DNA): TGCAGTGCTAGAGATCCCCAGCGGGATACCACAGATACGCAGTATTTT. The genes are TRBV20-1 and TRBJ2-3; 7 bases agree with TRBD2. Trimming cost V 0 bases and J 2 bases; bases outside gene matches: 8. Germline values: CDR1 DFQATT, CDR2 SNEGSKA (reference sequence). CDR3 size: 16 residues.

This clonotype occurred a few times. The CDR3 bases are TGTGCCATCAGAGGACAGGGGGATGGGGCCAACGTCCTGACTTTC. It specifies CAIRGQGDGANVLTF. J is TRBJ2-6 and V is TRBV10-3; 10 bases map to TRBD1. The CDR3 consists of 15 residues. The germline gives CDR1 ENHRY, CDR2 SYGVKD. Germline trimming cut 6 bases from V and 3 bases from J; bases unmatched to any gene: 2.

This clonotype was observed at least ten times. This rearrangement joins TRBV6-1 to TRBJ2-1; 10 positions match TRBD2. The V and J ends lost 6 bases and 8 bases, in that order; junction bases with no gene match: 10. CDR1 and CDR2 from the germline V gene are MNHNS and SASEGT. The CDR3 loop spans 15 amino acids. The CDR3 loop reads CASSRSSGSGYEQFF. The CDR3 DNA follows: TGTGCCAGCAGCAGATCTAGCGGGAGCGGGTATGAGCAGTTCTTC.

This clonotype has a handful of counts. A much larger clone is a single base away; this may be a read error. The chain combines TRBV20-1 with TRBJ2-5; D unresolved. This CDR3 region has 10 residues. V dropped 6 bases and J dropped 5 bases, with 7 bases sitting between them. Germline values: CDR1 DFQATT, CDR2 SNEGSKA (reference sequence). CDR3 sequence reads: CSATWETQYF. The CDR3 bases are TGCAGTGCCACCTGGGAGACCCAGTACTTC.

This clonotype is classed as medium-sized. The chain carries TRBV20-1 and TRBJ1-1, with a possible D match to TRBD1 (5 bases). Deletions cut 6 bases from V and 4 bases from J, with 15 bases between. The germline CDR1 and CDR2 sequences are DFQATT and SNEGSKA (reference sequence). This CDR3 region has 13 residues. The chain's CDR3 is CSALQVWITEAFF. Written as DNA, the CDR3 is TGCAGTGCATTACAGGTTTGGATCACTGAAGCTTTCTTT.

The chain combines TRBV3-1 with TRBJ2-1; 12 bases agree with TRBD2. V lost 8 bases, J lost 4 bases, and 6 bases stayed unmatched. This CDR3 region has 15 residues. The germline CDR1 and CDR2 sequences are LGHDT and YNNKEL (reference sequence). The CDR3: CASVGGLAGYNEQFF. DNA for the CDR3: TGTGCCAGCGTCGGGGGACTAGCGGGTTACAATGAGCAGTTCTTC.

On this clonotype itself: The junction departs from the called germline gene at one end, perhaps through a read error. This chain uses TRBV7-9 with TRBJ2-5, with D perhaps TRBD2 (7 bases). Germline V gene data show CDR1 as SEHNR and CDR2 as FQNEAQ (reference sequence). The CDR3 runs 14 residues. CDR3 region: CASSLRRGQETKYF. CDR3 nucleotide sequence: TGTGCCAGCAGCTTAAGGCGGGGGCAAGAGACCAAGTACTTC.

The table lists this clonotype with a count of one. The chain combines TRBV28 with TRBJ2-2; 7 bases align to TRBD2. This CDR3 is built from 18 residues. Unmatched junction bases numbered 19, after V lost 8 bases and J lost 4 bases. CDR1 and CDR2 (germline): MDHEN, SYDVKM. The CDR3 sequence is CASYPLSSGKGGTGELFF. CDR3 nucleotides: TGTGCCAGCTACCCCCTTTCCAGCGGGAAGGGTGGCACCGGGGAGCTGTTTTTT.

This clonotype came up many times. This sequence joins TRBV27 and TRBJ2-7, with 8 bases fitting TRBD2. From germline, CDR1 is MNHEY and CDR2 SMNVEV (reference sequence). CDR3 size: 14 residues. After removal of 3 bases from V and 2 bases from J, the junction contained 3 bases not matched to a gene. The CDR3 nucleotides are TGTGCCAGCAGTTTCTCGGGGGGGCCCTACGAGCAGTACTTC. Protein sequence: CASSFSGGPYEQYF.

The chain uses TRBV30 and TRBJ1-5; D remains unclear. The CDR3 contains 14 residues. V was shortened by 0 bases and J by 6 bases, with 12 bases between the two germline ends. Germline V gene sequence: CDR1 GTSNPN, CDR2 SVGIG (reference sequence). The CDR3, as DNA: TGTGCCTGGAGTGTACCCCCCCAACGTCAGCCCCAGCATTTT. Its protein is CAWSVPPQRQPQHF.

Points on this clonotype: A single base separates this from a much larger clone, so it may be a read error. The chain recombines TRBV28 with TRBJ1-4; no definite D call. Germline CDR1 reads MDHEN; CDR2 reads SYDVKM. The CDR3 is made up of 15 amino acids. The CDR3 DNA reads TGTGCCAGCAGTTTAGCCGGAGCAACTAATGAAAAACCGTTTTTT. It specifies CASSLAGATNEKPFF.

This clonotype came up a few times. The chain links TRBV2 to TRBJ2-6; D is undetermined. There are 16 residues in the CDR3. The germline CDR1 and CDR2 sequences are SNHLY and FYNNEI. V dropped 6 bases and J dropped 1 base, with 13 bases sitting between them. CDR3 region: CASRTGGRSGANVLTF. The DNA of the CDR3 is TGTGCCAGCAGGACGGGCGGCCGTTCTGGGGCCAACGTCCTGACTTTC.

Points on this clonotype: One end of the junction is discordant with germline, which a read error may explain. The chain joins TRBV4-2 to TRBJ1-5; no clear D gene. The CDR3 spans 16 residues. The V gene's germline CDR1 is LGHNA and CDR2 YNFKEQ. The CDR3 sequence: CDSSQVMWDSNQPQHF. The CDR3 DNA reads as TGTGACAGCAGCCAAGTTATGTGGGATAGCAATCAGCCCCAGCATTTT.

About this clonotype: A much more abundant neighbour one base away suggests this may be a read error. The chain employs TRBV28 and TRBJ2-7, with a tentative D call TRBD1 (5 bases). CDR1 MDHEN and CDR2 SYDVKM come from the germline V gene. CDR3 length: 13 residues. V was trimmed by 10 bases and J by 7 bases, leaving 20 bases between them. In nucleotides, the CDR3 is TGTGCCACCAGGGAAGGGAAAGGGCGGGAGCAGTACTTC. As protein: CATREGKGREQYF.

This clonotype has only one observation. This chain uses TRBV11-1 with TRBJ2-1; 8 bases are a match to TRBD1. Germline V lookup: CDR1 SGHAT, CDR2 FQDESV (reference sequence). The CDR3 totals 14 residues. The V segment lost 6 bases and the J segment 9 bases; nucleotides outside the gene matches: 10. CDR3: CASSGQGLRLEQFF. The CDR3 coding sequence is TGTGCCAGCAGTGGACAGGGTCTCCGTCTTGAGCAGTTCTTC.

This clonotype was seen at least ten times. The genes are TRBV27 and TRBJ2-7, with 7 bases identical to TRBD1. Germline CDR1 reads MNHEY; CDR2 reads SMNVEV (reference sequence). This CDR3 has 13 residues. V trimming: 5 bases; J trimming: 6 bases; junction bases outside the gene matches: 7. The CDR3 sequence is CASSPGQLFEQYF. The CDR3 nucleotides read TGTGCCAGCAGTCCGGGACAGCTCTTCGAGCAGTACTTC.

The V gene is TRBV18, the J gene TRBJ2-5, with D unresolved. The V end was cut by 2 bases, the J end by 0 bases, with 10 bases between. Looked up from germline, CDR1 is KGHSH and CDR2 is LQKENI. CDR3 length equals 15 residues. Written as DNA, the CDR3 is TGTGCCAGCTCACCAGGTCGAGTCGACCAAGAGACCCAGTACTTC. Its translation: CASSPGRVDQETQYF.